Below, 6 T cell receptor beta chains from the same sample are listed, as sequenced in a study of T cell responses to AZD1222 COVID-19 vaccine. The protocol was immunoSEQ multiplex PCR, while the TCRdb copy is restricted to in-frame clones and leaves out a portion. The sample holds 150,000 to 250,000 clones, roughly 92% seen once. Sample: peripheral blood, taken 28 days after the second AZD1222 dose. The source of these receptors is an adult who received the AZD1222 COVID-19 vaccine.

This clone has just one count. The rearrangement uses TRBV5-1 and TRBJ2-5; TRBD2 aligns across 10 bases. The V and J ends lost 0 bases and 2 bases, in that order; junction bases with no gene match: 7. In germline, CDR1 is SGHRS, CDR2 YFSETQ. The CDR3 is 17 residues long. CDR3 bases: TGCGCCAGCAGCTTGGCCGGGAGCGGGGGGGCACAAGAGACCCAGTACTTC. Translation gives CASSLAGSGGAQETQYF.

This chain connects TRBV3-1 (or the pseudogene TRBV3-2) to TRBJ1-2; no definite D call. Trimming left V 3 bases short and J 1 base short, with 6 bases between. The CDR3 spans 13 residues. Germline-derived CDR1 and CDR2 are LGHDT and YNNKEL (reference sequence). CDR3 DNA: TGTGCCAGCAGCCAGAACCATAACTATGGCTACACCTTC. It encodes CASSQNHNYGYTF.

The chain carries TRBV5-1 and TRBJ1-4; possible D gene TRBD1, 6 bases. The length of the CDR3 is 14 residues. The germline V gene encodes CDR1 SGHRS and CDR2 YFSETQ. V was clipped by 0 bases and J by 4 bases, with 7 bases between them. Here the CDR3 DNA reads TGCGCCAGCAGCTTGGGGACAGATAATGAAAAACTGTTTTTT. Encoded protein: CASSLGTDNEKLFF. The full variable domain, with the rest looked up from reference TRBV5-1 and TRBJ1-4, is KAGVTQTPRYLIKTRGQQVTLSCSPISGHRSVSWYQQTPGQGLQFLFEYFSETQRNKGNFPGRFSGRQFSNSRSEMNVSTLELGDSALYLCASSLGTDNEKLFFGSGTQLSVL.

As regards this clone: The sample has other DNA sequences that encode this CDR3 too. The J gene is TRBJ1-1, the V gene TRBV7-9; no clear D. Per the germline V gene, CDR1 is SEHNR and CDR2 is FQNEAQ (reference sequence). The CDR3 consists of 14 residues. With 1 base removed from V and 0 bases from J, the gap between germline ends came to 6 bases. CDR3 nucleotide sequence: TGTGCCAGCAGCTTAGTGGGGATGAACACTGAAGCTTTCTTT. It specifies CASSLVGMNTEAFF. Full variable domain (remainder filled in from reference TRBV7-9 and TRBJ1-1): DTGVSQNPRHKITKRGQNVTFRCDPISEHNRLYWYRQTLGQGPEFLTYFQNEAQLEKSRLLSDRFSAERPKGSFSTLEIQRTEQGDSAMYLCASSLVGMNTEAFFGQGTRLTVV.

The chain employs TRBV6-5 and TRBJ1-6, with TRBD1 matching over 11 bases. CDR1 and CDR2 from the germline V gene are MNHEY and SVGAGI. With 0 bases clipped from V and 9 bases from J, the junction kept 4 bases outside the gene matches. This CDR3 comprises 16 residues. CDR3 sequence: CASSYSGQGVGSPLHF. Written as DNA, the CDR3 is TGTGCCAGCAGTTACTCGGGACAGGGGGTTGGTTCACCCCTCCACTTT.

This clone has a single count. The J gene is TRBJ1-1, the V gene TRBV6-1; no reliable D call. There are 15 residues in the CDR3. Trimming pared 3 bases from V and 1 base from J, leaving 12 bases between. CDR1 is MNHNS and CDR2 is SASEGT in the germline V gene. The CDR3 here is CASSELYRRNTEAFF. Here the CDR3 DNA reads TGTGCCAGCAGTGAGTTATACAGAAGGAACACTGAAGCTTTCTTT.